Following are 32 T cell receptor beta chains from one sample sequenced in a study of blood T cells in healthy people across ages. Next came a second PCR, run for about 7 to 12 cycles, which used a sample-barcoded 5' primer along with a J-beta primer mix. TCRdb recomputed calls from the 5' RACE reads with MiXCR, one row per CDR3 protein. The sample contains 800,000 or so distinct CDR3 sequences, less than 60% of which appear only once. The sequencing input was blood. Receptor source: a man of 80 years or more in good health.

This chain links TRBV28 with TRBJ2-2; either TRBD1 or TRBD2 may fit D (5 bases each). Trimming took off 8 bases at V and 3 bases at J, with 10 bases between the two ends. The germline V gene encodes CDR1 MDHEN and CDR2 SYDVKM. The CDR3 is 13 amino acids. CDR3 coding DNA: TGTGCCAGCGGGACGCCCCACACCGGGGAGCTGTTTTTT. It is translated as CASGTPHTGELFF. Supplemented by reference TRBV28 and TRBJ2-2, the full variable domain reads DVKVTQSSRYLVKRTGEKVFLECVQDMDHENMFWYRQDPGLGLRLIYFSYDVKMKEKGDIPEGYSVSREKKERFSLILESASTNQTSMYLCASGTPHTGELFFGEGSRLTVL.

V and J are TRBV4-2 and TRBJ2-7, with 13 bases lining up with TRBD2. Losses at the gene ends were 2 bases for V and 5 bases for J; bases not matched to a gene: 6. Germline CDR1 is LGHNA and CDR2 is YNFKEQ. The CDR3 contains 16 residues. The CDR3 region has the DNA TGTGCCAGCAGCCAAACTAGCGGGAGGGCCGGAGACGAGCAGTACTTC. Translating gives CASSQTSGRAGDEQYF.

The sample holds many counts of this clonotype. The chain recombines TRBV20-1 with TRBJ2-5, with D maybe TRBD1 (6 bases). Germline CDR1 DFQATT, CDR2 SNEGSKA (reference sequence). This CDR3 has 14 amino acids. V gave up 6 bases and J gave up 0 bases, with 14 bases separating them. The CDR3 loop reads CSAERDTYQETQYF. The DNA for the CDR3 is TGCAGTGCCGAGAGGGACACGTACCAAGAGACCCAGTACTTC.

Concerning this clonotype itself: A much larger clone lies one base from this, so it may be a read error. The chain joins TRBV20-1 to TRBJ2-7, with D possibly being TRBD1 (5 bases). Germline values: CDR1 DFQATT, CDR2 SNEGSKA (reference sequence). The CDR3 runs 15 residues. Trimming shortened V by 5 bases and J by 7 bases, and 24 bases separated the two germline ends. The CDR3 protein is CSAAPPRAFYNEQYF. DNA of the CDR3: TGCAGTGCTGCCCCCCCCAGGGCATTCTACAATGAGCAGTACTTC.

V gene TRBV5-1 combines with J gene TRBJ1-6; a weak D match, TRBD1 (6 bases). Germline V gene lookup returns CDR1 SGHRS and CDR2 YFSETQ. V was pared by 4 bases and J by 6 bases, with 11 bases between. This CDR3 region has 14 residues. CDR3 in DNA: TGCGCCAGCAGCCCGACAGGCTCTAATTCACCCCTCCACTTT. Amino acids: CASSPTGSNSPLHF.

The table lists this clonotype with a count of one. The chain combines TRBV6-5 with TRBJ2-7; 8 bases are shared with TRBD1. This CDR3 contains 14 residues. V dropped 0 bases and J dropped 6; count of bases not matched to a gene: 4. The germline V gene has CDR1 MNHEY and CDR2 SVGAGI. The CDR3: CASSYSRGLGEQYF. The CDR3 nucleotides read TGTGCCAGCAGTTACTCCAGGGGGCTAGGCGAGCAGTACTTC.

About this clonotype: This may come from a read error, since a much larger clone is one base off. The chain uses TRBV9 and TRBJ2-7, with 11 bases matching TRBD1. Looked up from germline, CDR1 is SGDLS and CDR2 is YYNGEE. The CDR3 sequence is 15 residues long. V was pared by 0 bases and J by 6 bases, with 5 bases of the junction left unmatched. CDR3 in amino acids: CASSVVDRGRGEQYF. CDR3 coding DNA: TGTGCCAGCAGCGTAGTGGACAGGGGGCGTGGCGAGCAGTACTTC.

The table lists this clonotype with many counts. The J gene is TRBJ2-5, the V gene TRBV7-2; D perhaps matches TRBD1 (6 bases). CDR1 SGHTA and CDR2 FQGNSA come from the germline V gene. The CDR3 is made up of 15 amino acids. Trimming took off 5 bases at V and 5 bases at J, with 18 bases between the two ends. The DNA of the CDR3 is TGTGCCAGCAGCCGGGACACCGGGGCATTGGAGACCCAGTACTTC. Translating gives CASSRDTGALETQYF.

The rearrangement links TRBV29-1 to TRBJ2-5, with TRBD1 matching over 7 bases. This CDR3 has 15 amino acids. Looked up from germline, CDR1 is SQVTM and CDR2 is ANQGSEA. Trimming removed 3 bases from V and 4 bases from J; junction bases left unmatched: 11. The CDR3 here is CSVDTGTGVGETQYF. The CDR3 region has the DNA TGCAGCGTTGATACGGGAACAGGGGTCGGAGAGACCCAGTACTTC.

V is TRBV6-2 or TRBV6-3 and J is TRBJ2-7; 8 bases agree with TRBD2. The J call may be in error: the DNA end matches TRBJ2-5 better. This CDR3 has 13 residues. Germline V lookup: CDR1 MNHEY, CDR2 SVGEGT. CDR3 in amino acids: CASRGGIGETQYF. The CDR3 coding sequence is TGTGCCAGCCGCGGGGGGATAGGGGAGACCCAGTACTTC.

The V and J genes are TRBV7-9 and TRBJ2-5; the match to TRBD2 covers 8 bases. The CDR3 covers 19 residues. With 4 bases clipped from V and 1 base from J, the junction kept 17 bases outside the gene matches. Germline CDR1 SEHNR, CDR2 FQNEAQ (reference sequence). The CDR3 region has the DNA TGTGCCAGCAGCTCTCAGCCGTGGTACAGGGCGGGAGGCCAAGAGACCCAGTACTTC. Translating it yields CASSSQPWYRAGGQETQYF. The complete variable domain, with remaining parts taken from reference TRBV7-9 and TRBJ2-5, reads DTGVSQNPRHKITKRGQNVTFRCDPISEHNRLYWYRQTLGQGPEFLTYFQNEAQLEKSRLLSDRFSAERPKGSFSTLEIQRTEQGDSAMYLCASSSQPWYRAGGQETQYFGPGTRLLVL.

J is TRBJ2-7 and V is TRBV20-1; 7 bases fit TRBD2. The germline V gene has CDR1 DFQATT and CDR2 SNEGSKA (reference sequence). V trimming: 1 base; J trimming: 2 bases; junction bases outside the gene matches: 5. This CDR3 spans 14 amino acids. The CDR3 region is CSARVMGGTYEQYF. The CDR3 DNA is TGCAGTGCTAGAGTTATGGGGGGGACCTACGAGCAGTACTTC.

The rearrangement joins TRBV28 to TRBJ1-4; no definite D call. CDR1 MDHEN and CDR2 SYDVKM come from the germline V gene. The CDR3 is 15 residues long. V was cut by 1 base and J by 5 bases, with 11 bases left in between. The CDR3 coding sequence is TGTGCCAGCAGTTTATCTAGTTTGTCAAATGAAAAACTGTTTTTT. Protein product: CASSLSSLSNEKLFF.

The gene calls are TRBV30 and TRBJ2-7, with D unclear. The CDR3 sequence is 12 residues long. V lost 0 bases to trimming and J lost 3 bases, with 6 bases between them. Germline CDR1 GTSNPN, CDR2 SVGIG (reference sequence). The CDR3 DNA reads TGTGCCTGGAGTGTATCGATCTACGAGCAGTACTTC. Translating it yields CAWSVSIYEQYF.

In this sample, this clonotype turned up many times. The V call is TRBV7-3, the J call TRBJ2-3, with a weak D call TRBD1 (5 bases). The CDR3 runs to 14 residues. Between the trimmed V and J ends, which lost 2 bases and 3 bases, there was a span of 9 bases. Looked up from germline, CDR1 is SGHTA and CDR2 is FQGTGA. The CDR3 here is CASSLGRATDTQYF. The CDR3 DNA reads as TGTGCCAGCAGCTTAGGCAGGGCAACAGATACGCAGTATTTT.

This clonotype showed up just once. This chain uses TRBV27 with TRBJ2-5, with a tentative D call TRBD1 (6 bases). The CDR3 loop spans 14 amino acids. The V and J ends lost 6 bases and 4 bases respectively, with 15 bases between them. Germline V gene sequence: CDR1 MNHEY, CDR2 SMNVEV (reference sequence). The CDR3 region has the DNA TGTGCCAGCAGCCTCACCTTGGGGGCAGAGACCCAGTACTTC. This translates into CASSLTLGAETQYF.

The gene calls are TRBV5-1 and TRBJ2-5; D gene ambiguous. Trimming removed 4 bases from V and 5 bases from J, with 18 bases in between. CDR1 is SGHRS and CDR2 is YFSETQ in the germline V gene. CDR3 length: 15 residues. The CDR3 nucleotides are TGCGCCAGCAGCCTTGCCCGCCAGCAAGGCGAGACCCAGTACTTC. This sequence encodes CASSLARQQGETQYF.

For this clonotype: Since a much larger clone is just one base distant, this may be a read error. The chain links TRBV12-3 or TRBV12-4 to TRBJ1-2; weak D call: TRBD1 (6 bases). This CDR3 contains 13 residues. Trimming took 3 bases from V and 8 from J, leaving 13 bases between them. The CDR3 protein is CASSLAGDVGYTF. CDR3 bases: TGTGCCAGCAGTTTGGCAGGGGATGTCGGCTACACCTTC.

The V gene is TRBV9, the J gene TRBJ2-1, with D hard to call. The CDR3 spans 14 residues. The germline V gene encodes CDR1 SGDLS and CDR2 YYNGEE. Between the trimmed V and J ends, which lost 0 bases and 6 bases, there was a span of 10 bases. CDR3 amino acids: CASSVVVPSNEQFF. The CDR3 region has the DNA TGTGCCAGCAGCGTAGTAGTTCCCTCCAATGAGCAGTTCTTC.

This chain links TRBV4-3 with TRBJ2-3; D is perhaps TRBD2 (5 bases). From germline, CDR1 is LGHNA and CDR2 YSLEER. The V gene lost 4 bases and the J gene lost 0 bases, with 20 bases spanning the gap. This CDR3 has 18 residues. The CDR3: CASSRPRLLVPSTDTQYF. The CDR3 DNA reads as TGCGCCAGCAGCCGACCCCGGTTACTAGTCCCTAGCACAGATACGCAGTATTTT.

The V gene is TRBV29-1, the J gene TRBJ2-5, with D perhaps matching TRBD2 (6 bases). Trimming removed 6 bases at V and 5 bases at J, with 16 bases between. CDR1 SQVTM and CDR2 ANQGSEA come from the germline V gene. The CDR3 is 13 residues long. The DNA for the CDR3 is TGCAGCGTGGGACGACTGGCGGGGGAGACCCAGTACTTC. Protein: CSVGRLAGETQYF.

The chain has TRBV29-1 and TRBJ2-7, with D maybe TRBD1 (6 bases). The germline gives CDR1 SQVTM, CDR2 ANQGSEA. V lost 1 base and J 0 bases, leaving 13 bases between the germline ends. CDR3 length: 15 residues. The CDR3 sequence is CSVEGAWDTSYEQYF. The CDR3 DNA is TGCAGCGTTGAAGGGGCCTGGGACACCTCCTACGAGCAGTACTTC.

Turning to this clonotype: At one end, the junction sequence differs from germline, possibly due to a read error. The chain couples TRBV20-1 to TRBJ2-7; D gene unclear. This CDR3 has 14 amino acids. Germline V gene data show CDR1 as DFQATT and CDR2 as SNEGSKA (reference sequence). CDR3 sequence: CSAGEDGRGNEQYF. Here the CDR3 DNA reads TGCAGTGCTGGAGAGGACGGGCGAGGCAACGAGCAGTACTTC.

The rearrangement joins TRBV5-6 to TRBJ2-5; 7 bases are a match to TRBD1. The ends lost 0 bases at V and 0 bases at J; junction bases unmatched: 8. From germline, CDR1 is SGHDT and CDR2 YYEEEE. This CDR3 region has 17 residues. CDR3 region: CASSLAYGQEYQETQYF. The CDR3 DNA follows: TGTGCCAGCAGCTTGGCCTACGGACAGGAGTACCAAGAGACCCAGTACTTC.

This clonotype was recorded many times. This chain uses TRBV4-2 with TRBJ2-1; 11 bases agree with TRBD2. V lost 3 bases to trimming and J lost 12 bases; unmatched junction nucleotides: 7. This CDR3 is built from 14 residues. The germline gives CDR1 LGHNA, CDR2 YNFKEQ. CDR3 coding DNA: TGTGCCAGCAGCCACGGGGGACTAGCGGCCGTGCAGTTCTTC. It encodes CASSHGGLAAVQFF.

This clonotype turned up a few times. This chain links TRBV6-1 with TRBJ2-1; tentative D call: TRBD2 (7 bases). Germline CDR1 MNHNS, CDR2 SASEGT. This CDR3 region has 13 residues. V lost 4 bases and J 8 bases, leaving 12 bases between the germline ends. The CDR3 sequence: CASSARGGDEQFF. The DNA for the CDR3 is TGTGCCAGCAGTGCTAGGGGGGGCGATGAGCAGTTCTTC.

The CDR3 DNA reads TGTGCCTGGAGTGCGGGACTCTCCTACAATGAGCAGTTCTTC. Translated, it gives CAWSAGLSYNEQFF. The J gene is TRBJ2-1, the V gene TRBV30, with D possibly TRBD2 on 6 matching bases. The V gene's germline CDR1 is GTSNPN and CDR2 SVGIG (reference sequence). The CDR3 runs 14 residues. The ends were cut back, 1 base at V and 0 bases at J, with 7 bases in the middle.

The J gene is TRBJ1-5, the V gene TRBV12-3 or TRBV12-4; weak D call: TRBD1 (5 bases). V was cut by 4 bases and J by 7 bases, with 11 bases left in between. The CDR3 contains 13 residues. CDR3 residues: CASSSEGRQPQHF. Written as DNA, the CDR3 is TGTGCCAGCAGTTCCGAGGGGAGACAGCCCCAGCATTTT.

The gene calls are TRBV7-9 and TRBJ1-2; TRBD1 is a possible D gene (6 bases). V was pared by 5 bases and J by 4 bases, with 17 bases between. Germline CDR1 SEHNR, CDR2 FQNEAQ (reference sequence). CDR3 length: 15 amino acids. CDR3 sequence (DNA): TGTGCCAGCAGCCCGGGGGCAGGGGAGGCCTATGGCTACACCTTC. It translates to CASSPGAGEAYGYTF. Using reference TRBV7-9 and TRBJ1-2 for the parts outside the CDR3, the full variable domain is DTGVSQNPRHKITKRGQNVTFRCDPISEHNRLYWYRQTLGQGPEFLTYFQNEAQLEKSRLLSDRFSAERPKGSFSTLEIQRTEQGDSAMYLCASSPGAGEAYGYTFGSGTRLTVV.

V is TRBV6-2 or TRBV6-3 and J is TRBJ1-2, with D possibly matching TRBD1 (6 bases). Between the trimmed V and J ends, which lost 11 bases and 8 bases, there was a span of 18 bases. This CDR3 spans 12 amino acids. CDR1 and CDR2 from the germline V gene are MNHEY and SVGEGT. CDR3 amino acids: CAGNDRSGGYTF. The CDR3 coding sequence is TGTGCCGGCAACGACAGGTCCGGCGGCTACACCTTC.

This clonotype was seen at least ten times. This rearrangement joins TRBV7-2 to TRBJ2-1, with 16 bases that match TRBD2. The CDR3 is 19 residues long. Germline assignment: CDR1 SGHTA and CDR2 FQGNSA. Trimming removed 6 bases from V and 4 bases from J; junction bases left unmatched: 12. CDR3 in DNA: TGTGCCAGCAGTTCACTCCCGGGACTAGCGGGAGGGATATACAATGAGCAGTTCTTC. Its protein product is CASSSLPGLAGGIYNEQFF.

With respect to this clonotype: A read error may account for a junction end that differs from germline. V gene TRBV7-3 combines with J gene TRBJ2-3, with 10 positions matching TRBD2. CDR3 length: 18 amino acids. Germline values: CDR1 SGHTA, CDR2 FQGTGA. CDR3 DNA: TGTGCCAGCAGCTTAATCGGGACTAGCGCCGGAAACCCAGAGACGCAGTATTTT. This codes for CASSLIGTSAGNPETQYF.